The following is a T cell receptor beta chain sequence with its context. This CDR3 region has 14 residues. Germline CDR1 and CDR2: KGHSH and LQKENI. V was shortened by 0 bases and J by 2 bases, with 7 bases between the two germline ends. This record comes from a study of blood T cell repertoires in COVID-19. About the study: Samples taken during acute and convalescent COVID-19 were collected in the United States, Italy and Spain.

Clones were sequenced by immunoSEQ multiplex PCR, and TCRdb holds only the in-frame ones, with some missing. The table shows about half a million clones, with 70% to 90% occurring only once. This chain links TRBV18 with TRBJ2-5, with D unresolved. This TCR was recovered from a human donor in a cohort sampled during active COVID-19. The sample comprised peripheral blood. In DNA, the CDR3 is TGTGCCAGCTCACCACCGGGCAGTCAAGAGACCCAGTACTTC. Translated, it gives CASSPPGSQETQYF.